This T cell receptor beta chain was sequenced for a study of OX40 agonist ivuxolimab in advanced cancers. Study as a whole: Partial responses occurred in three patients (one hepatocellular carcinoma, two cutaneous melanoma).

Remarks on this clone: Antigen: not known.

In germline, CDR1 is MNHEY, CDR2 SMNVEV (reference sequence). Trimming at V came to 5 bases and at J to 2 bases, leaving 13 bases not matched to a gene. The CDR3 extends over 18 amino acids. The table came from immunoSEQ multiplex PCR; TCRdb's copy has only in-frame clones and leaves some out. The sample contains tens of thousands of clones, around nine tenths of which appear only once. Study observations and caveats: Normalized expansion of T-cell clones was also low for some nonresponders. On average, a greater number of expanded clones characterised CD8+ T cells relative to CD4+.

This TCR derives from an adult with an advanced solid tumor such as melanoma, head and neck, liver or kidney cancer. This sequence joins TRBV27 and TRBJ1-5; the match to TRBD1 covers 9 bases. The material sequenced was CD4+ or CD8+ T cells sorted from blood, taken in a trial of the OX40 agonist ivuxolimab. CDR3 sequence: CASSQHRGRMIGNQPQHF. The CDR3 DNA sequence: TGTGCCAGCAGTCAACACAGGGGGCGGATGATAGGCAATCAGCCCCAGCATTTT.